Judged by abundance, the clone carrying this TCR beta chain is large. Its specificity is unknown. The data originate from a study of vaccination and CD4 T cells after COVID-19. CDR3 size: 13 residues. CD4+ T cells that had been cultured provided DNA sequenced with the Oncomine TCR Beta short-read assay. TCRdb re-called the PCR reads through MiXCR, storing one row per CDR3 protein. The sample has 15,000 to 17,000 distinct CDR3 sequences, 73% seen once. Regarding treatment: approximately nine-day PBMC culture with coronavirus spike peptide pools or control peptides (ViraFEST assay). Sequences were obtained from CD4+ T cells from blood, cultured in vitro. This clonotype was obtained from a human donor who had recovered from COVID-19. This chain links TRBV21-1 with TRBJ2-5. TRBV21-1 is a pseudogene locus. CDR3 sequence: CASSLWGKETQYF. In DNA form, the CDR3 reads TGTGCCAGCAGTTTGTGGGGTAAGGAGACCCAGTACTTC.